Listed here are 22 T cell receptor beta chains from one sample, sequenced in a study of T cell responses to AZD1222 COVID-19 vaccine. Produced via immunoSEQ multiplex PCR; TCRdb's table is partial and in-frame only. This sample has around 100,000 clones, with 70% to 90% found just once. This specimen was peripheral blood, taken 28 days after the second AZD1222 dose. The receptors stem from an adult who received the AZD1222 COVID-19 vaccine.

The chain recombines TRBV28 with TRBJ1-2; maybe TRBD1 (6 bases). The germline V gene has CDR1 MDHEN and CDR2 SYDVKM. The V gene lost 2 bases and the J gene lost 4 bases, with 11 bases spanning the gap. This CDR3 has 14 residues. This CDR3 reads CASSLVGGGYGYTF. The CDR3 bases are TGTGCCAGCAGTTTAGTAGGGGGTGGCTATGGCTACACCTTC.

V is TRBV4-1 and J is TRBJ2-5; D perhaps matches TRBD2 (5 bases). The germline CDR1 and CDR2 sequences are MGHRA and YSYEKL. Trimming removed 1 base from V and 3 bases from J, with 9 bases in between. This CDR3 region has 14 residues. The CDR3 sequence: CASSQGEAEETQYF. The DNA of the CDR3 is TGCGCCAGCAGCCAAGGAGAAGCGGAAGAGACCCAGTACTTC.

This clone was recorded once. The CDR3, as DNA: TGTGCCAGCAGCTTGGCGGGACTATCCTACAATGAGCAGTTCTTC. Its translation: CASSLAGLSYNEQFF. The chain links TRBV5-4 to TRBJ2-1; TRBD2 aligns across 7 bases. CDR3 length equals 15 residues. With 0 bases clipped from V and 1 base from J, the junction kept 1 base outside the gene matches. Germline assignment: CDR1 SGHNT and CDR2 YYREEE (reference sequence).

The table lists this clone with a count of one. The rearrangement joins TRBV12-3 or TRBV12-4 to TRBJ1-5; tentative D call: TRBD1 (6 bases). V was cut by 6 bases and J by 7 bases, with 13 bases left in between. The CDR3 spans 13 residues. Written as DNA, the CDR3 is TGTGCCAGCAGCACTTTTGGGGGCCAGCCCCAGCATTTT. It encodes CASSTFGGQPQHF.

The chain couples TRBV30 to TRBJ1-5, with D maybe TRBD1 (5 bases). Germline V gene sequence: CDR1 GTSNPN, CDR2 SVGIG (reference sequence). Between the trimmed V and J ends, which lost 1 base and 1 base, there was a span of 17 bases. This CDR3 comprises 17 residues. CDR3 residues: CAWSGDSPLGSNQPQHF. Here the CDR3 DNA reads TGTGCCTGGAGTGGAGACAGCCCCCTGGGGAGCAATCAGCCCCAGCATTTT. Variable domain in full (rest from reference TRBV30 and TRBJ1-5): SQTIHQWPATLVQPVGSPLSLECTVEGTSNPNLYWYRQAAGRGLQLLFYSVGIGQISSEVPQNLSASRPQDRQFILSSKKLLLSDSGFYLCAWSGDSPLGSNQPQHFGDGTRLSIL.

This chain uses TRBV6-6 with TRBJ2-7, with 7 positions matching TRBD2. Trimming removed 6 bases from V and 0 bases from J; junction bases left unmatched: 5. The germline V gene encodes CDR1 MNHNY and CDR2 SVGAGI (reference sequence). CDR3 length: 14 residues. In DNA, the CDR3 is TGTGCCAGCAGAATAGCGGGTAACTCCTACGAGCAGTACTTC. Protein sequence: CASRIAGNSYEQYF.

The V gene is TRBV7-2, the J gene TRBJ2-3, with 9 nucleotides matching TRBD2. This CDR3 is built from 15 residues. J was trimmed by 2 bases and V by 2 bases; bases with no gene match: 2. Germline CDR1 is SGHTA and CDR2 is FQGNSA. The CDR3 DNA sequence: TGTGCCAGCAGCTTAAGCGGGAGGAACACAGATACGCAGTATTTT. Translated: CASSLSGRNTDTQYF. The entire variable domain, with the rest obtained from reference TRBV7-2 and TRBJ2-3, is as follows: GAGVSQSPSNKVTEKGKDVELRCDPISGHTALYWYRQSLGQGLEFLIYFQGNSAPDKSGLPSDRFSAERTGGSVSTLTIQRTQQEDSAVYLCASSLSGRNTDTQYFGPGTRLTVL.

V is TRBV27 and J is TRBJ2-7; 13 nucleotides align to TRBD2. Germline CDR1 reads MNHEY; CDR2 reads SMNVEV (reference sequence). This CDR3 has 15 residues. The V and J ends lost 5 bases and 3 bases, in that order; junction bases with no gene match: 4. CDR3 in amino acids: CASSLRTSGGYEQYF. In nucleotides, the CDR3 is TGTGCCAGCAGTCTCCGGACTAGCGGGGGCTACGAGCAGTACTTC.

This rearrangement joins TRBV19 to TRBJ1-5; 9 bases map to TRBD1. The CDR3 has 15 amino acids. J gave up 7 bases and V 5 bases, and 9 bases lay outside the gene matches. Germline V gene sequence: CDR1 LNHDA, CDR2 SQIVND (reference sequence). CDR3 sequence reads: CASSLDGTGSQPQHF. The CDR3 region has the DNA TGTGCCAGTAGTCTGGATGGGACAGGGTCGCAGCCCCAGCATTTT.

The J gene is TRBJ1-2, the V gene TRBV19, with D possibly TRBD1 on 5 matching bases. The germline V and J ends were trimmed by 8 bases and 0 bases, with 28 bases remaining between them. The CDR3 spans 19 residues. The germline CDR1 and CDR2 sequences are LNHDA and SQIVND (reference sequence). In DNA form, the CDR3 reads TGTGCCAGTGTTAACCAAACCCGCGGGGCAGGGAGAACTAACTATGGCTACACCTTC. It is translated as CASVNQTRGAGRTNYGYTF.

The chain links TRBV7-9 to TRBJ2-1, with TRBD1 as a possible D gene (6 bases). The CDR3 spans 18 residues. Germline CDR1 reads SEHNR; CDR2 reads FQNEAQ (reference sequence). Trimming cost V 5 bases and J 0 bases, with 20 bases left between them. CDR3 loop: CASSRGLLGQNSYNEQFF. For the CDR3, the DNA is TGTGCCAGCAGCCGGGGTTTGCTCGGACAGAACTCCTACAATGAGCAGTTCTTC.

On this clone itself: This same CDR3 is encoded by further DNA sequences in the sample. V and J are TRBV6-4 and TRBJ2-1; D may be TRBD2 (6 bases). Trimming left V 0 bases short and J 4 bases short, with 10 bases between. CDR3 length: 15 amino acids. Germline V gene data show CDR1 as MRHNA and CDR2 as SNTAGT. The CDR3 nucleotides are TGTGCCAGCAGTGACTCGAGCGGGCCGTACAATGAGCAGTTCTTC. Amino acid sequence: CASSDSSGPYNEQFF.

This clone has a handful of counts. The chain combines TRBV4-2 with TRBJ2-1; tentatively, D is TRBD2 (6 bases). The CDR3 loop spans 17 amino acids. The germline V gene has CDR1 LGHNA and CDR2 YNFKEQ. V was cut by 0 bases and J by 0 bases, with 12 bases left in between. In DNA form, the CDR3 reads TGTGCCAGCAGCCAAGAGGTAGCGGAATCCTCCTACAATGAGCAGTTCTTC. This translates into CASSQEVAESSYNEQFF.

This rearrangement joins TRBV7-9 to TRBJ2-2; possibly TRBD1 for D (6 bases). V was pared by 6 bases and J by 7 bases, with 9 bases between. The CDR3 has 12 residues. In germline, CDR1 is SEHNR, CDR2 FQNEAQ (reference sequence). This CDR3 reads CASSKQGGELFF. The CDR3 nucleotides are TGTGCCAGCAGTAAACAGGGCGGGGAGCTGTTTTTT. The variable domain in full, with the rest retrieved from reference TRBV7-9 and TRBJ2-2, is DTGVSQNPRHKITKRGQNVTFRCDPISEHNRLYWYRQTLGQGPEFLTYFQNEAQLEKSRLLSDRFSAERPKGSFSTLEIQRTEQGDSAMYLCASSKQGGELFFGEGSRLTVL.

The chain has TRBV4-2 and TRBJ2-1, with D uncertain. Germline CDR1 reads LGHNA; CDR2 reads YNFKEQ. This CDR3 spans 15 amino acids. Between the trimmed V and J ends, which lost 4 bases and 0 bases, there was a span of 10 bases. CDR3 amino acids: CASSRTDSSYNEQFF. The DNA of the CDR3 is TGTGCCAGCAGCCGTACGGATAGCTCCTACAATGAGCAGTTCTTC.

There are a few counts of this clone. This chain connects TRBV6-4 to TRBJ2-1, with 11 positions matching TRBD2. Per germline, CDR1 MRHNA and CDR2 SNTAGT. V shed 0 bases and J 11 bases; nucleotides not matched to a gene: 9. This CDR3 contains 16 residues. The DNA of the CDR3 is TGTGCCAGCAGTGACTCGGGGACTAGCGGAGTGCGAAAGCAGTTCTTC. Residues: CASSDSGTSGVRKQFF.

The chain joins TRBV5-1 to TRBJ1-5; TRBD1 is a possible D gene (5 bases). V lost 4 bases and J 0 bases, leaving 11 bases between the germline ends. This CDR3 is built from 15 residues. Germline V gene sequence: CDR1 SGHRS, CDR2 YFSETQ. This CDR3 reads CASSTTGDSNQPQHF. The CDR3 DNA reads TGCGCCAGCAGCACCACAGGTGATAGCAATCAGCCCCAGCATTTT.

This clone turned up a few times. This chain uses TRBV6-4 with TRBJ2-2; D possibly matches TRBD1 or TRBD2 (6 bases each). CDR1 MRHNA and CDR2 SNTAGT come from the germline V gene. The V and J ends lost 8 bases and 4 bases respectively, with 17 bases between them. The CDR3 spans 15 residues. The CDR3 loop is CASSEEGGGTGELFF. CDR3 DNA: TGTGCCAGCTCTGAGGAGGGGGGCGGCACCGGGGAGCTGTTTTTT.

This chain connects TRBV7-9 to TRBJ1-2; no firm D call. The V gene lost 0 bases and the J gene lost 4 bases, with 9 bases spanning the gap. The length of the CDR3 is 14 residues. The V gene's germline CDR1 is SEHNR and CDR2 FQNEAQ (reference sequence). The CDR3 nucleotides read TGTGCCAGCAGCTTAGCGTCAGGCCCCTATGGCTACACCTTC. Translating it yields CASSLASGPYGYTF.

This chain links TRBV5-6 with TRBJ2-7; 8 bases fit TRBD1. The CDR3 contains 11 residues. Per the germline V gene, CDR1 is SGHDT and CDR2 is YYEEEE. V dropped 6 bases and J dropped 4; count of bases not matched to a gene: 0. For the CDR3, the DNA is TGTGCCAGCAACAGGGGGTACGAGCAGTACTTC. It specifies CASNRGYEQYF.

In DNA, the CDR3 is TGTGCCACCAGTGATGCAGGGGCAGGGACTACCGGGGAGCTGTTTTTT. Translated: CATSDAGAGTTGELFF. The chain is built from TRBV24-1 and TRBJ2-2, with D perhaps matching TRBD1 or TRBD2 (6 bases each). Trimming cost V 3 bases and J 5 bases, with 15 bases left between them. This CDR3 spans 16 amino acids. Per the germline V gene, CDR1 is KGHDR and CDR2 is SFDVKD.

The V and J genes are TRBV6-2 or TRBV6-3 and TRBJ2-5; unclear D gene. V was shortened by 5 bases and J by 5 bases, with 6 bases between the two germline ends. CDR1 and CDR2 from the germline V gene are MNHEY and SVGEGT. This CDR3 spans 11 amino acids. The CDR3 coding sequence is TGTGCCAGCAGTGCTCTGGAGACCCAGTACTTC. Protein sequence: CASSALETQYF.